These T cell receptor beta chains were read from a single sample in a study of blood T cells in healthy people across ages. MiXCR was run by TCRdb on the 5' RACE reads, yielding one entry per CDR3 protein. This sample carries fewer than 900,000 distinct CDR3 sequences, roughly 43% of them seen once, and the ten largest clones take 20% to 25%. The specimen was blood. The receptors derive from a woman aged 60-70 years in good health. Both conserved end residues are trimmed from each CDR3. A D gene is named only where the DNA matches it firmly. Clone size is not always given. Where it is, it says once, few, many or a class for expanded clones.

TRBD1,TRBV6-5,.,ASSETGDYEQY
.,TRBV12-1,few,ASSGPAHPDGSYEQY
TRBD1,TRBV7-2,.,ASSPGQALLSYEQY
TRBD2,TRBV20-1,many,SASGVAGGHEQF
.,TRBV28,few,ASSAGVGSDTQY
.,TRBV9,few,ASSVVGWGAGANVLT
.,TRBV5-1,many,ASSEEGDRQF
.,TRBV18,.,ASSPRGTEETQY
.,TRBV6-5,.,ASSFLGLNSGANVLT
.,TRBV4-3,once,ASSPGGFDEKLF
TRBD1,TRBV20-1,.,SATYRGYQETQY
.,TRBV7-9,.,ASSLLKLAKNIQY
TRBD1,TRBV7-8,.,ASSFRQGVNGYT
TRBD1,TRBV29-1,.,SVDRTGAPNYGNT
.,TRBV24-1,.,ATADNGAGDTQY
TRBD2,TRBV12-3/TRBV12-4,.,ASALAGLYNEQY
TRBD2,TRBV2,.,ASSAETSGITYEQY
.,TRBV28,.,TSSFSPGGSYEQY
TRBD1,TRBV12-3/TRBV12-4,few,ASSPGQGGAEAF
TRBD2,TRBV9,.,ASSEASGVSYEQY